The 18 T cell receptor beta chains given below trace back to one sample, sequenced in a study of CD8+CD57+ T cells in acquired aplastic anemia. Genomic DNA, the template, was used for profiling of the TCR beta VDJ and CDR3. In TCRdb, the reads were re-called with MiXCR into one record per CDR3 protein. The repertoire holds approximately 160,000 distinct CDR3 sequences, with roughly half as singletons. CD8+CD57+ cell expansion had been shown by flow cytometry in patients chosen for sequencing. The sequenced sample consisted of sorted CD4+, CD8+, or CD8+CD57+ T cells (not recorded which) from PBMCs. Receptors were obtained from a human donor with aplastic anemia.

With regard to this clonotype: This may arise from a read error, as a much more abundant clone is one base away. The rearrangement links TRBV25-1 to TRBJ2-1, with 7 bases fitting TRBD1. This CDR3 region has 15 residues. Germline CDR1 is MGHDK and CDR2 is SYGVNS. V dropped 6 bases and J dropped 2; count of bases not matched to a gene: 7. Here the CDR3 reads CASSPQDRTYNEQFF. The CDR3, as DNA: TGTGCCAGCAGCCCGCAGGACAGGACCTACAATGAGCAGTTCTTC.

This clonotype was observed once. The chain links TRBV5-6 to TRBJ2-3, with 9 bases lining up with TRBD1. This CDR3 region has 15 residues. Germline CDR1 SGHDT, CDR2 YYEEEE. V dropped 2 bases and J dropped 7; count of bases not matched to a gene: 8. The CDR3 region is CASSFPGQGANTQYF. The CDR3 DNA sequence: TGTGCCAGCAGCTTCCCGGGACAGGGAGCGAATACGCAGTATTTT.

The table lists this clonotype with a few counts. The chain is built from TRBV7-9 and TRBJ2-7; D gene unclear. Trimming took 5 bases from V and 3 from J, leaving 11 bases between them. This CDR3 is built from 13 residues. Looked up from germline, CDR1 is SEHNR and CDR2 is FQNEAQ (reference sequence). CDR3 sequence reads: CASSPSQYYEQYF. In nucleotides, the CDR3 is TGTGCCAGCAGCCCCAGCCAATACTACGAGCAGTACTTC.

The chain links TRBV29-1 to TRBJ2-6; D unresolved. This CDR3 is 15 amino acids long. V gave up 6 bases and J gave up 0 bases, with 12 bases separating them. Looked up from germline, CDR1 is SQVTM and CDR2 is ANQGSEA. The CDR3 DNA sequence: TGCAGCGTGCAAAACGGTGTCTCTGGGGCCAACGTCCTGACTTTC. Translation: CSVQNGVSGANVLTF.

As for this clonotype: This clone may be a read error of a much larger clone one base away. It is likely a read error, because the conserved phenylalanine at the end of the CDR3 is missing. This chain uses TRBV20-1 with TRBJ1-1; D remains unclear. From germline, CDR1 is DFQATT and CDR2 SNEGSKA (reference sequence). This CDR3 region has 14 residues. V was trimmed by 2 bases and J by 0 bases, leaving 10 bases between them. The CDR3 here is CSARPGSLNTEAFI. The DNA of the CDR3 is TGCAGTGCTAGACCGGGCAGCTTGAACACTGAAGCTTTCATT.

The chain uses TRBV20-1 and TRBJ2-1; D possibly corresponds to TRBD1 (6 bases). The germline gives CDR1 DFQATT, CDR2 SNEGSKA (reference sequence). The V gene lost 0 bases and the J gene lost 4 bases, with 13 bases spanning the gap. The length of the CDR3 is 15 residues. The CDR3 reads CSAREFRGQYNEQFF. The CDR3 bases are TGCAGTGCTAGAGAGTTTAGGGGACAATACAATGAGCAGTTCTTC.

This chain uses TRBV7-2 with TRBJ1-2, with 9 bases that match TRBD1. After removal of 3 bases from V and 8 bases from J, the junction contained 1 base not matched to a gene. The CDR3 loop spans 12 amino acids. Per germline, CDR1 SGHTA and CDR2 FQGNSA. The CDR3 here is CASSLGQGGYTF. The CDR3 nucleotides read TGTGCCAGCAGCTTGGGACAGGGAGGCTACACCTTC.

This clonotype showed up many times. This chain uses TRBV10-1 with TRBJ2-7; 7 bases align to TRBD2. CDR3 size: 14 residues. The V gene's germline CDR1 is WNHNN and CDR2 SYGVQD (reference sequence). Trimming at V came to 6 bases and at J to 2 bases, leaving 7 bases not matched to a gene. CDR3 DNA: TGCGCCAGCAGGGGGGGGACGGGCACCTACGAGCAGTACTTC. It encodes CASRGGTGTYEQYF.

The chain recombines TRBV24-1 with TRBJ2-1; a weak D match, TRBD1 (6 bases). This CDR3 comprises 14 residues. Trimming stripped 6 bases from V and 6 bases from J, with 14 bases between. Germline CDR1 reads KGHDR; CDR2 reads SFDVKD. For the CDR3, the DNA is TGTGCCACCAGTCAACAGGGAAAGAGCAATGAGCAGTTCTTC. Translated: CATSQQGKSNEQFF.

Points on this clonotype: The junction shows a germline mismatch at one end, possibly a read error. This chain's CDR3 is CASSLEWYEQYF. CDR3 in DNA: TGTGCCAGCAGTTTAGAGTGGTACGAGCAGTACTTC. V gene TRBV24-1 combines with J gene TRBJ2-7; D not resolved. The CDR3 is 12 amino acids. Germline loops: CDR1 KGHDR, CDR2 SFDVKD.

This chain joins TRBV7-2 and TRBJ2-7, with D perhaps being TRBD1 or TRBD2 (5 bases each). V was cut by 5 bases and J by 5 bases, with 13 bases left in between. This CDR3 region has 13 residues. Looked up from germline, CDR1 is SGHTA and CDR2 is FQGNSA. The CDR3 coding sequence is TGTGCCAGCAGCCCCTTTGGGGACCACGAGCAGTACTTC. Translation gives CASSPFGDHEQYF.

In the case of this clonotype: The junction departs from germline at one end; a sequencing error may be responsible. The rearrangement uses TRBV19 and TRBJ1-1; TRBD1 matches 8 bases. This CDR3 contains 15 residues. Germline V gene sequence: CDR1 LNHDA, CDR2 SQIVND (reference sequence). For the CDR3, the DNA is TGTGCCAGTAGTGATTCAGCGACAGGGGACACTGAGGCTTTCTTT. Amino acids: CASSDSATGDTEAFF.

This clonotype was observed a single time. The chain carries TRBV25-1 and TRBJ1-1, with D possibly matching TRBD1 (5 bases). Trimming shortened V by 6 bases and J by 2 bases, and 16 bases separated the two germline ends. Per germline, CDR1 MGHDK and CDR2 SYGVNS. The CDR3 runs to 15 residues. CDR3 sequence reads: CASSVEVGVNTEAFF. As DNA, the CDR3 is TGTGCCAGCAGCGTTGAGGTAGGGGTAAACACTGAAGCTTTCTTT.

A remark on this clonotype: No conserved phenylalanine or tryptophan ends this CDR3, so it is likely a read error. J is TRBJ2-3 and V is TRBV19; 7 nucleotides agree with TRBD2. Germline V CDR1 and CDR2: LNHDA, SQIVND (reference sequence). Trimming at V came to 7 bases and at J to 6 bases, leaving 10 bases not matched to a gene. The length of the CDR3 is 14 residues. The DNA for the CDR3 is TGTGCCAGTAAGCTAAGCGGGGTCGGGGATACGCAGTATTTA. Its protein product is CASKLSGVGDTQYL.

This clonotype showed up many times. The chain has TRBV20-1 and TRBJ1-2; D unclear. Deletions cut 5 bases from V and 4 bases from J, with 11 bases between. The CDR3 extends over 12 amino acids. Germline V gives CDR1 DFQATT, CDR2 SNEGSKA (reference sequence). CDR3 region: CSAEREPYGYTF. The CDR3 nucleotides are TGCAGTGCTGAGAGAGAACCCTATGGCTACACCTTC.

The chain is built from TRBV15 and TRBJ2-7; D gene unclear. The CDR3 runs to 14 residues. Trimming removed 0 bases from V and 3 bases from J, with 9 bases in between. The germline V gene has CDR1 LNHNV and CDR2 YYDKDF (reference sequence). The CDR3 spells CATSRDQADYEQYF. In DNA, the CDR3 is TGTGCCACCAGCAGAGATCAGGCAGACTACGAGCAGTACTTC.

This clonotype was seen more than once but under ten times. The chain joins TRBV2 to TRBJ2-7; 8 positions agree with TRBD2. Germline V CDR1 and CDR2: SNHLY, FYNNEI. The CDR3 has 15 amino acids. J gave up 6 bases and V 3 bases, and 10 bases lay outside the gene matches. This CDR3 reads CASSDRDGRASEQYF. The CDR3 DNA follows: TGTGCCAGCAGTGACCGGGACGGGAGGGCTTCCGAGCAGTACTTC.

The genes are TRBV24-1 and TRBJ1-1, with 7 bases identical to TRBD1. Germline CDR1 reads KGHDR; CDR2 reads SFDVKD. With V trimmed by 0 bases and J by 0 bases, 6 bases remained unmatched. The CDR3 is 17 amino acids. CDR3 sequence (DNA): TGTGCCACCAGTGATTTGTGGACAGGCTTACTGAACACTGAAGCTTTCTTT. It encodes CATSDLWTGLLNTEAFF.